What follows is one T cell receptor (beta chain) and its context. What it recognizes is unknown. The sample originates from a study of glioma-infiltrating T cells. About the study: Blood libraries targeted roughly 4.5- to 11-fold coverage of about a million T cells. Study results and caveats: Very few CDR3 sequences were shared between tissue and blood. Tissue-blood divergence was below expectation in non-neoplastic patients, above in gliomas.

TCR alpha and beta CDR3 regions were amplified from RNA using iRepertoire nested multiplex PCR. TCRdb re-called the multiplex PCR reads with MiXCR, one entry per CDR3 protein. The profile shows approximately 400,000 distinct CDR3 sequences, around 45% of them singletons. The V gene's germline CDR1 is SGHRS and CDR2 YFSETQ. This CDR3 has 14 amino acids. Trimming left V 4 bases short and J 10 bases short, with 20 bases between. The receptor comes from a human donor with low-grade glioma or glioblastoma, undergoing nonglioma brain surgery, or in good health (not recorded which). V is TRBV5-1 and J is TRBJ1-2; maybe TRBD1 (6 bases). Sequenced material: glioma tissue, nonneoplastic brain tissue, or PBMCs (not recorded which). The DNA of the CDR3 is TGCGCCAGCAGCAACGTACAGGCCGCAGGGGACTACACCTTC. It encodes CASSNVQAAGDYTF.